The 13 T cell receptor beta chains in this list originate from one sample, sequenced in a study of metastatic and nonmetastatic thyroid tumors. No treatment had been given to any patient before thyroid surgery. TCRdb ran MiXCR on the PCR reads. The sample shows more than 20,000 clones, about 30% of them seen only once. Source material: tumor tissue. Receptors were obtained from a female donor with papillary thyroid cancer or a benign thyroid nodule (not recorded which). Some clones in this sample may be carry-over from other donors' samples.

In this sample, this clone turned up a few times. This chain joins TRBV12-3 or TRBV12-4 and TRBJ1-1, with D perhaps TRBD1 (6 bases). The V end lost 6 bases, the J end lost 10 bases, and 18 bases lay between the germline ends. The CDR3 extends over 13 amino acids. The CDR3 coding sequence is TGTGCCAGCAGAGGATACAGGGATAATGGAGCTTTCTTT. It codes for CASRGYRDNGAFF.

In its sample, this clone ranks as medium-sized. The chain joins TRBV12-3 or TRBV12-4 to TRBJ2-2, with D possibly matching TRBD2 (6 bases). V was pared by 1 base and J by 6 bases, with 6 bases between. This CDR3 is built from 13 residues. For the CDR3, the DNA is TGTGCCAGCAGTTTAGGACTAGCCGGGGAGCTGTTTTTT. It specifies CASSLGLAGELFF.

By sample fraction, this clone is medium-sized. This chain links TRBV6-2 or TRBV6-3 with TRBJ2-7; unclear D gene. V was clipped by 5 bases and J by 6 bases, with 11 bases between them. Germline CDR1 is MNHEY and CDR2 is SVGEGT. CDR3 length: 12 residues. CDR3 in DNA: TGTGCCAGCAGTCCCACCACTCGCGAGCAGTACTTC. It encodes CASSPTTREQYF.

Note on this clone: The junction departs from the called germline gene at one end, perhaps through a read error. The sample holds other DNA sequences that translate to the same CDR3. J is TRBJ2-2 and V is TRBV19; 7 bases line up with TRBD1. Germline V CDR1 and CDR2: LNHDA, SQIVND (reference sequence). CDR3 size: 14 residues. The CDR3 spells CASSTGVSPGELFF. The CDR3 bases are TGCGCCAGTAGCACAGGGGTAAGCCCCGGTGAGCTGTTTTTT.

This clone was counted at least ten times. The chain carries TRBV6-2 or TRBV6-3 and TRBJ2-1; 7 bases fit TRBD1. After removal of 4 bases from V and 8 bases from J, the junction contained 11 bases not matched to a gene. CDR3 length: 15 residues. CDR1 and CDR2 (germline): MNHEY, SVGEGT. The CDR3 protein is CASSLTGPTRHEQFF. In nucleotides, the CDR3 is TGTGCCAGCAGTTTGACAGGGCCTACTAGGCATGAGCAGTTCTTC.

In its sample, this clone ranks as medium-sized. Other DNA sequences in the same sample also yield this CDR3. DNA for the CDR3: TGTGCCAGCAGCGGGAGGGCCGGGAATCAGCCCCAGCATTTT. Amino acid sequence: CASSGRAGNQPQHF. The chain carries TRBV7-8 and TRBJ1-5; D not certain. CDR3 length equals 14 residues. The V gene's germline CDR1 is SGHVS and CDR2 FQNEAQ. V lost 5 bases to trimming and J lost 4 bases, with 12 bases between them.

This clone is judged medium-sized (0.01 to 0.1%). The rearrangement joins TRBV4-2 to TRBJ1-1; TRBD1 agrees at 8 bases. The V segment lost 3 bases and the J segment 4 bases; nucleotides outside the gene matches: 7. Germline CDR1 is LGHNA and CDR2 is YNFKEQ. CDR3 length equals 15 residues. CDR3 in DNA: TGTGCCAGCAGCCACGGACAGGGCCCCAGCACTGAAGCTTTCTTT. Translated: CASSHGQGPSTEAFF.

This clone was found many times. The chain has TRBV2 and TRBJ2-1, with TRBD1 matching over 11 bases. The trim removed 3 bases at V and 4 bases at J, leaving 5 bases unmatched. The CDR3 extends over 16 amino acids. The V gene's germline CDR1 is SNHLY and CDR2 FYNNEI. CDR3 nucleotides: TGTGCCAGCAGTGATTCCGGGACAGGGGGTTACAATGAGCAGTTCTTC. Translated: CASSDSGTGGYNEQFF. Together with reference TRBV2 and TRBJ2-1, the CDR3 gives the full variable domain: EPEVTQTPSHQVTQMGQEVILRCVPISNHLYFYWYRQILGQKVEFLVSFYNNEISEKSEIFDDQFSVERPDGSNFTLKIRSTKLEDSAMYFCASSDSGTGGYNEQFFGPGTRLTVL.

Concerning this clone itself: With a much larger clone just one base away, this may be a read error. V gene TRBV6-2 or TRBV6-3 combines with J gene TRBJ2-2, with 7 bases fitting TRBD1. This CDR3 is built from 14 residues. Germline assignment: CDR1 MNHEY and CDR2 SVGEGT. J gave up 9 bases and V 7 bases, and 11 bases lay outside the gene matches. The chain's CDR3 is CASKTGINPRELFF. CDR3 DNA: TGTGCCAGCAAGACAGGGATTAACCCCCGGGAGCTGTTTTTT.

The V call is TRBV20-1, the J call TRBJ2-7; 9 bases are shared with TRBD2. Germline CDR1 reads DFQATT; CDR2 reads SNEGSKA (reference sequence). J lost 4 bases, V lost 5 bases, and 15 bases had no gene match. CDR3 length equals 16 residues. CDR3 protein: CSAHYRRASGTYEQYF. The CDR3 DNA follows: TGCAGTGCTCACTACCGGAGGGCTAGCGGGACATACGAGCAGTACTTC.

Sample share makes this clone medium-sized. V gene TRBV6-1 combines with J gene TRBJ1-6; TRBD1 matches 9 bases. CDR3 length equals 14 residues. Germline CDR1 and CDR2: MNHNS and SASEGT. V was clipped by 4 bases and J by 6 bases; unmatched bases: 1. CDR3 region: CASSAQGANSPLHF. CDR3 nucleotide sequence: TGTGCCAGCAGTGCACAGGGGGCTAATTCACCCCTCCACTTT.

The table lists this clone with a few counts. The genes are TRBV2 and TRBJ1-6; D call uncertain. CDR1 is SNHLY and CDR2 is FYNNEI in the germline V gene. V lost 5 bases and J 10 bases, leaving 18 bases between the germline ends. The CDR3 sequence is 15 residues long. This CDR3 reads CASSPSLLGGSPLHF. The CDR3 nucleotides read TGTGCCAGCAGTCCTTCCTTATTGGGCGGCTCACCCCTCCACTTT.

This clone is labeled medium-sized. CDR3 nucleotides: TGTGCCAGCCGCGATTCGAACACTGAAGCTTTCTTT. Protein: CASRDSNTEAFF. This rearrangement joins TRBV6-2 or TRBV6-3 to TRBJ1-1; the D is unclear. The CDR3 consists of 12 residues. V was clipped by 8 bases and J by 1 base, with 8 bases between them. CDR1 MNHEY and CDR2 SVGEGT come from the germline V gene.